Listed below are T cell receptor beta chains from one sample, sequenced in a study of cytomegalovirus exposure and HLA in healthy donors. Clones were sequenced by immunoSEQ multiplex PCR, and TCRdb holds only the in-frame ones, with some missing. The sample holds about 220,000 clones, about 77% seen once. The sample comprised PBMCs. Receptors originate from a woman aged 30 to 39 in good health and CMV-seronegative. The CDR3 runs from the conserved cysteine through the conserved F or W. The D gene is left open where the match is weak. A clone size is listed for some rows: how often the clone was seen (once, few, many), or a class if it is expanded.

V	length	J	D	size	DNA	CDR3
TRBV2	14	TRBJ1-1	TRBD1	.	TGTGCCAGCAGTTGGACAGGGGGGAACACTGAAGCTTTCTTT	CASSWTGGNTEAFF
TRBV9	14	TRBJ2-1	.	.	TGTGCCAGCAGCCCGGGGAGCTCCTACAATGAGCAGTTCTTC	CASSPGSSYNEQFF
TRBV2	14	TRBJ1-1	.	.	TGTGCCAGCAGTCAACAGGGTATCGGCTCTGAAGCTTTCTTT	CASSQQGIGSEAFF
TRBV11-1	16	TRBJ1-4	TRBD1	.	TGTGCCAGCAGCCGTACCGACGGACAGGGTGGTGAAAAACTGTTTTTT	CASSRTDGQGGEKLFF
TRBV7-9	12	TRBJ2-7	TRBD2	.	TGTTCCAGCAGTCCGGGGGGGCCCGAGCAGTACTTC	CSSSPGGPEQYF
TRBV4-2	16	TRBJ2-1	TRBD2	.	TGTGCCAGCAGCCAAGAGATAGCGGGAATGGACAATGAGCAGTTCTTC	CASSQEIAGMDNEQFF
TRBV6-1	12	TRBJ1-1	.	once	TGTGCCTACTTGGGCCCGAACACTGAAGCTTTCTTT	CAYLGPNTEAFF
TRBV7-9	17	TRBJ2-2	TRBD2	.	TGTTCCAGCAGCAAGACCTTAGCGGGAGCGAACACCGGGGAGCTGTTTTTT	CSSSKTLAGANTGELFF
TRBV5-3	16	TRBJ1-1	.	.	TGTGCCAGAAGCCCGGATCAGACAGGAATGAACACTGAAGCTTTCTTT	CARSPDQTGMNTEAFF
TRBV15	12	TRBJ2-7	.	.	TGTGCCACCAGCTTTCACAGGGACGAGCAGTACTTC	CATSFHRDEQYF
TRBV5-1	15	TRBJ2-1	.	.	TGCGCCAGCAGGGCTGCTAGCGTCTCCTACAATGAGCAGTTCTTC	CASRAASVSYNEQFF
TRBV11-2	15	TRBJ1-4	.	.	TGTGCCAGCAGCTTAGAGTACGGAACTAATGAAAAACTGTTTTTT	CASSLEYGTNEKLFF
TRBV9	17	TRBJ2-1	TRBD2	few	TGTGCCAGCACCTTCTCCGGCGGGAGGGGGAATTACAATGAGCAGTTCTTC	CASTFSGGRGNYNEQFF
TRBV2	12	TRBJ1-2	.	.	TGTGCCAGCAGTTCAGACATGGATGGCTACACCTTC	CASSSDMDGYTF
TRBV5-1	13	TRBJ2-7	TRBD1	.	TGCGCCAGCAGCTTGGAACAGGGGCTCGAGCAGTACTTC	CASSLEQGLEQYF
TRBV7-9	12	TRBJ2-1	.	once	TGTGCCAGCAGCTTAGTCAGCAATGAGCAGTTCTTC	CASSLVSNEQFF
TRBV6-1	14	TRBJ2-5	.	.	TGTGCCAGCAGTTCTGGGGGGATGTTAGAGACCCAGTACTTC	CASSSGGMLETQYF
TRBV7-2	18	TRBJ2-1	TRBD2	.	TGTGCCAGCAGCTTGGCCCCAGGAGCGGGGCGGGGTCACAATGAGCAGTTCTTC	CASSLAPGAGRGHNEQFF
TRBV6-5	14	TRBJ2-1	.	few	TGTGCCAGCAGTCCCGGGGGACCACCAAATGAGCAGTTCTTC	CASSPGGPPNEQFF
TRBV19	13	TRBJ1-1	.	.	TGTGCCAGTAGTAGAGGAGGGAACACTGAAGCTTTCTTT	CASSRGGNTEAFF
TRBV11-2	14	TRBJ1-1	TRBD1	.	TGTGCCAGCAGCCCCTGGACAGGTAACACTGAAGCTTTCTTT	CASSPWTGNTEAFF
TRBV27	15	TRBJ2-1	TRBD2	few	TGTGCCAGCAGTAGACTAGCGGGACCCTACAATGAGCAGTTCTTC	CASSRLAGPYNEQFF